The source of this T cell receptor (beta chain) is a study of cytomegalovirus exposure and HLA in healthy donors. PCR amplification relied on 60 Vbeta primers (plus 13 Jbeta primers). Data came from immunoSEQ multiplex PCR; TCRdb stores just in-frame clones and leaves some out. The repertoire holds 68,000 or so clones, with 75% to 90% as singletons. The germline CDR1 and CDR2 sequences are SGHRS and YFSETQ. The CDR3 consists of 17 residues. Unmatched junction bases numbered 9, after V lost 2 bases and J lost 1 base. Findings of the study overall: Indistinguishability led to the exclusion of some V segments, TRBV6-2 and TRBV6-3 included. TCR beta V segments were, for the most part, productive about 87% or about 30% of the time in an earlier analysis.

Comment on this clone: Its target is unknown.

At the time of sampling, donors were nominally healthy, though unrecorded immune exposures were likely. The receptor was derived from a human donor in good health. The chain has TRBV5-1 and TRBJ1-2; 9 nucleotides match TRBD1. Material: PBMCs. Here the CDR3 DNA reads TGCGCCAGCAGCTTAAACAGGGGGCCTCGGTTTAACTATGGCTACACCTTC. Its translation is CASSLNRGPRFNYGYTF.